This is a list of T cell receptor beta chains from one sample in a study of T cells after yellow fever vaccination. Each CDR3 protein gets one entry after TCRdb re-called the 5' RACE reads with MiXCR. The profile shows hundreds of thousands of distinct CDR3 sequences, around 12% of them singletons. The material sequenced was CD4+ T cells sorted from PBMCs, taken 15 days after the yellow fever booster vaccination. These receptor sequences come from a man aged 18-30 years who received the YFV17D yellow fever vaccine. Both conserved end residues are part of each CDR3. Fields, in order: V gene, clone size, D gene, J gene, CDR3 DNA, CDR3 protein. D genes are given only for firm matches. Clone size is given for some rows only: seen once, a few or many times, or a class if the clone is expanded.

v_gene: TRBV23-1
abundance: NA
d_gene: NA
j_gene: TRBJ2-3
CDR3nt: TGCGCCAGCAGTCAAACTCGCAAAATCTTCCAGACAGATACGCAGTATTTT
CDR3aa: CASSQTRKIFQTDTQYF

v_gene: TRBV20-1
abundance: NA
d_gene: NA
j_gene: TRBJ1-1
CDR3nt: TGCAGTGCTAGAGAACGAGGTCGAGACACTGAAGCTTTCTTT
CDR3aa: CSARERGRDTEAFF

v_gene: TRBV12-3/TRBV12-4
abundance: many
d_gene: NA
j_gene: TRBJ2-3
CDR3nt: TGTGCCAGCAGGTGGGACACCCAGGGCACAGATACGCAGTATTTT
CDR3aa: CASRWDTQGTDTQYF

v_gene: TRBV24-1
abundance: many
d_gene: NA
j_gene: TRBJ2-3
CDR3nt: TGTGCCACCGGGGGCCGGAGCAGTCCACTAACGCAGTATTTT
CDR3aa: CATGGRSSPLTQYF

v_gene: TRBV6-4
abundance: NA
d_gene: NA
j_gene: TRBJ2-3
CDR3nt: TGTGCCAGCAGTGAGGCGGTGAGCACAGATACGCAGTATTTT
CDR3aa: CASSEAVSTDTQYF

v_gene: TRBV7-2
abundance: NA
d_gene: TRBD1
j_gene: TRBJ1-4
CDR3nt: TGTGCCAGCAGCGCGACAGGGGGAACTAATGAAAAACTGTTTTTT
CDR3aa: CASSATGGTNEKLFF

v_gene: TRBV4-1
abundance: NA
d_gene: NA
j_gene: TRBJ1-5
CDR3nt: TGCGCCAGCAGCCAAGATCTTTACAGCAATCAGCCCCAGCATTTT
CDR3aa: CASSQDLYSNQPQHF

v_gene: TRBV19
abundance: NA
d_gene: TRBD1
j_gene: TRBJ2-2
CDR3nt: TGTGCCAGTAGGCAGGACAGGGGGCTTCACGGGGAGCTGTTTTTT
CDR3aa: CASRQDRGLHGELFF

v_gene: TRBV7-9
abundance: few
d_gene: NA
j_gene: TRBJ2-3
CDR3nt: TGTGCCAGCAGCTTCGGGGGCCCTAGCACAGATACGCAGTATTTT
CDR3aa: CASSFGGPSTDTQYF

v_gene: TRBV4-1
abundance: NA
d_gene: NA
j_gene: TRBJ1-2
CDR3nt: TGCGCCAGCAGCCAAGGGGTGGACTATGGCTACACCTTC
CDR3aa: CASSQGVDYGYTF

v_gene: TRBV4-2
abundance: NA
d_gene: TRBD2
j_gene: TRBJ2-5
CDR3nt: TGTGCCAGCAGCCCCCAACTAGCGGGAGACCAAGAGACCCAGTACTTC
CDR3aa: CASSPQLAGDQETQYF

v_gene: TRBV4-3
abundance: NA
d_gene: TRBD2
j_gene: TRBJ2-3
CDR3nt: TGCGCCAGCAGCCCGTCTAGCGGGAGGGGGGATACGCAGTATTTT
CDR3aa: CASSPSSGRGDTQYF

v_gene: TRBV5-1
abundance: NA
d_gene: NA
j_gene: TRBJ2-3
CDR3nt: TGCGCCAGCAGCTTGGGGGACATTGGGATTGATACGCAGTATTTT
CDR3aa: CASSLGDIGIDTQYF

v_gene: TRBV5-1
abundance: many
d_gene: NA
j_gene: TRBJ2-5
CDR3nt: TGTGCCAGCAGTTTGGGCGGGCAAGAGACCCAGTACTTC
CDR3aa: CASSLGGQETQYF

v_gene: TRBV20-1
abundance: few
d_gene: NA
j_gene: TRBJ2-2
CDR3nt: TGCAGTGCTAGAGGGGGGCCCGCGAACACCGGGGAGCTGTTTTTT
CDR3aa: CSARGGPANTGELFF

v_gene: TRBV20-1
abundance: few
d_gene: NA
j_gene: TRBJ2-2
CDR3nt: TGCAGTGCTAGCGACGGGAGCACCGGGGAGCTGTTTTTT
CDR3aa: CSASDGSTGELFF

v_gene: TRBV11-1
abundance: NA
d_gene: TRBD1
j_gene: TRBJ2-7
CDR3nt: TGTGCCAGCAGCCGAGACAGGGCATTCACCTACGAGCAGTACTTC
CDR3aa: CASSRDRAFTYEQYF

v_gene: TRBV20-1
abundance: few
d_gene: TRBD2
j_gene: TRBJ2-1
CDR3nt: TGCAGTGCCTCCACCCGCACTAGCGGGTACAATGAGCAGTTCTTC
CDR3aa: CSASTRTSGYNEQFF

v_gene: TRBV6-6
abundance: few
d_gene: TRBD2
j_gene: TRBJ2-7
CDR3nt: TGTGCCAGCAGTTACAGCGGGGCCGCCTCCTACGAGCAGTACTTC
CDR3aa: CASSYSGAASYEQYF

v_gene: TRBV29-1
abundance: NA
d_gene: NA
j_gene: TRBJ1-1
CDR3nt: TGCAGCGTTGAAAGAGGTCAGTTGAACACTGAAGCTTTCTTT
CDR3aa: CSVERGQLNTEAFF

v_gene: TRBV29-1
abundance: many
d_gene: TRBD2
j_gene: TRBJ2-3
CDR3nt: TGCAGCGTTGTTTGGGCGGGGGGTTCCACAGATACGCAGTATTTT
CDR3aa: CSVVWAGGSTDTQYF

v_gene: TRBV7-3
abundance: NA
d_gene: TRBD1
j_gene: TRBJ2-5
CDR3nt: TGTGCCAGCAGCCGGACAGGGGAGGAGACCCAGTACTTC
CDR3aa: CASSRTGEETQYF

v_gene: TRBV9
abundance: few
d_gene: TRBD1
j_gene: TRBJ2-3
CDR3nt: TGTGCCAGCAGCGTCATCAGGGGGTTGGTTAGCACAGATACGCAGTATTTT
CDR3aa: CASSVIRGLVSTDTQYF